This T cell receptor (beta chain) is from a study of blood T cell repertoires in COVID-19. Study-level background: Sites in the United States, Italy and Spain provided acute and convalescent COVID-19 samples.

This CDR3 region has 13 residues. Germline V gene lookup returns CDR1 SGDLS and CDR2 YYNGEE. Deletions cut 0 bases from V and 6 bases from J, with 9 bases between. Assay used: immunoSEQ multiplex PCR; TCRdb lists only in-frame clones, some missing. The sample contains about 140,000 clones, roughly 80% of which appear only once. The source is a human donor in a cohort sampled during active COVID-19. The source material was peripheral blood. The chain employs TRBV9 and TRBJ1-1; D not resolved. The CDR3 here is CASSVVGTAEAFF. CDR3 nucleotide sequence: TGTGCCAGCAGCGTAGTTGGAACAGCTGAAGCTTTCTTT.